The clone carrying this T cell receptor beta chain occurred a few times. cDNA serving as the sequencing template came from extracted, reverse transcribed RNA. Clones were sequenced by immunoSEQ multiplex PCR, and TCRdb holds only the in-frame ones, with some missing. The repertoire has 130,000 to 150,000 clones, about 47% of them found once; the top ten carry more than 0.95%. This entry is derived from a study of CD8+ T cells in alopecia areata. It was from alopecia areata patients that lesional scalp punch biopsies and peripheral blood were collected. Germline values: CDR1 SGHDN, CDR2 FVKESK. Trimming took off 4 bases at V and 10 bases at J, with 14 bases between the two ends. This CDR3 has 13 amino acids.

The clonotype originates from a human donor with alopecia areata. The V call is TRBV14, the J call TRBJ2-1; TRBD2 might be the D (6 bases). The specimen comprised CD4+ T cells sorted from blood, sampled at week 0. CDR3 nucleotides: TGTGCCAGCAGCCCCCTGGGGAGGCACGAGCAGTTCTTC. Translation gives CASSPLGRHEQFF.